The text below deals with one T cell receptor (gamma chain). This clone is categorized as hyperexpanded (1% or more). The specificity of this receptor is unknown. It has no much larger one-base neighbor in the sample; base qualities were not kept. Other DNA sequences in this specimen translate into the identical CDR3. This record comes from a study of in vitro expanded adult blood gammadelta T cells (dated by TCRdb to between 2020 and 2021). Describing the broader study: Among T cells, Vgamma9Vdelta2 cells made up between 94.4% and 100% of the sorted population, reflecting the sort purity. The study compared the TCR repertoire of Vgamma9Vdelta2 T cells expanded in vitro with a mistletoe-extract drug against those expanded with HMBPP or zoledronate. For every donor, cells were stimulated separately with HMBPP, zoledronate or AbnobaViscum P, and the TRG and TRD CDR3 repertoires from each condition were sequenced. A few subjects were included in the TCR repertoire analysis. What the work shows at the level of the full study, not this receptor alone: The TRDV2 repertoire shared between treatments was private to each donor, and multidimensional scaling clustered TRD repertoires by subject rather than stimulant. Most of the top TRGV9 CDR3 clonotypes were public, as they were shared across donors and across all three stimulation conditions. CDR3 length, diversity and J usage of AbnobaViscum P-expanded Vgamma9Vdelta2 repertoires were found to be similar to those of HMBPP- and zoledronate-expanded repertoires, which suggested a polyclonal response. All repertoires came from in vitro expanded cultures of cells from healthy donors, not from patients treated with mistletoe.

CDR1 GITISATS and CDR2 ISYDGTV are derived from the germline V gene (reference sequence). Trimming removed 0 bases from V and 5 bases from J; the gene matches leave 1 base unexplained. The CDR3 has 16 amino acids, counting the end cysteine and phenylalanine. The only DNA kept is the CDR3, 48 bases in frame from the first base. Interpreted using the paper, the treatment or condition label stands for: AbnobaViscum Pini, a non-fermented European mistletoe (Viscum album, pine host) extract drug, around 980 ug/mL. Live CD3+ TCRgammadelta+ Vgamma9+ Vdelta2+ T cells were FACS-sorted on a FACS Aria III after expansion. PBMC were pulsed for one day with 900 to 1,000 ug/mL AbnobaViscum P, then washed three times before expansion. Cultures were expanded for 12 to 15 days, with IL-2 replenished every 3 to 4 days. After the one-day stimulant pulse, cells were washed three times and then cultured in medium containing around 92 U/mL IL-2. Before culture, peripheral blood mononuclear cells were isolated using Lymphoprep gradient centrifugation and then cryopreserved in liquid nitrogen.

Library creation used 5' RACE. For each sample, RNA was extracted from about 10,000 sorted cells with the RNeasy Micro Kit. To build the libraries, template-switch reverse transcription was performed and then the CDR3gamma and CDR3delta regions were amplified by PCR. Sequencing of the amplicons was done on an Illumina MiSeq with the V2 300 kit, which yielded 150 bp paired-end reads. The paper's processing steps were these. FastQC version 0.11.8 was used to check read quality. MiXCR version 3.0.3 was used to build CDR3 sequences by aligning reads to GenBank TRG or TRD reference genes. Default MiXCR parameters were applied, except that 3 rather than 5 consecutive nucleotides were used for TRDD assembly. VDJtools version 1.2.1 with default settings was used for repertoire analyses, including normalized Shannon-Wiener diversity, clonotype tracking and multidimensional scaling. Out-of-frame CDR3 sequences and those containing stop codons were excluded from analysis. TCRdb called clones afresh from the public reads with CATT; identical DNA rows were later merged. V and J calls and clone size were set by TCRdb, not the authors. The sample includes hundreds of gamma-chain clones, with 7.9% observed a single time. The ten largest make up 25% to 35% of the sample.

The clonotype originates from an adult in good health. The sample consisted of gamma-delta T cells from peripheral blood expanded in culture, taken from an in vitro culture stimulated with Abnoba P. The chain uses TRGV9 and TRGJP. The CDR3 sequence is CALWEVEELGKKIKVF. Read as DNA, the sequence is TGTGCCTTGTGGGAGGTGGAAGAGTTGGGCAAAAAAATCAAGGTATTT.